The subject of this entry is one T cell receptor beta chain. The data originate from a study of cytomegalovirus exposure and HLA in healthy donors. 60 Vbeta and 13 Jbeta primers were used in PCR. Profiling relied on immunoSEQ multiplex PCR, and the TCRdb table lists in-frame clones only, not all of them. Here the sample spans more than 90,000 clones, under 85% being singletons. What was sequenced was PBMCs. This TCR derives from a middle-aged woman in good health and CMV-seronegative.

CDR3 sequence: CASSIGAQANQPQHF. As DNA, the CDR3 is TGTGCCAGTAGTATAGGGGCACAGGCCAATCAGCCCCAGCATTTT. The rearrangement uses TRBV19 and TRBJ1-5; TRBD1 might be the D (5 bases). Germline CDR1 LNHDA, CDR2 SQIVND (reference sequence). V lost 1 base, J lost 3 bases, and 10 bases lay in between. There are 15 residues in the CDR3.